This TCR beta chain is drawn from a study of T cell responses to AZD1222 COVID-19 vaccine. The study's findings and limits: Among those given AZD1222, only six were seropositive at baseline.

Data came from immunoSEQ multiplex PCR; TCRdb stores just in-frame clones and leaves some out. The table includes about 200,000 clones, about 92% detected once. CDR1 and CDR2 from the germline V gene are SGHVS and FQNEAQ. There are 16 residues in the CDR3. V was trimmed by 2 bases and J by 0 bases, leaving 11 bases between them. With regard to this clone: Its antigen is currently unknown.

This chain uses TRBV7-8 with TRBJ1-5; D not certain. The sequencing here drew on peripheral blood, taken on day 0 of AZD1222 vaccination. This TCR came from an adult in good health. CDR3 nucleotides: TGTGCCAGCAGCTTAAGGCCCCCCTATAGCAATCAGCCCCAGCATTTT. This sequence encodes CASSLRPPYSNQPQHF.